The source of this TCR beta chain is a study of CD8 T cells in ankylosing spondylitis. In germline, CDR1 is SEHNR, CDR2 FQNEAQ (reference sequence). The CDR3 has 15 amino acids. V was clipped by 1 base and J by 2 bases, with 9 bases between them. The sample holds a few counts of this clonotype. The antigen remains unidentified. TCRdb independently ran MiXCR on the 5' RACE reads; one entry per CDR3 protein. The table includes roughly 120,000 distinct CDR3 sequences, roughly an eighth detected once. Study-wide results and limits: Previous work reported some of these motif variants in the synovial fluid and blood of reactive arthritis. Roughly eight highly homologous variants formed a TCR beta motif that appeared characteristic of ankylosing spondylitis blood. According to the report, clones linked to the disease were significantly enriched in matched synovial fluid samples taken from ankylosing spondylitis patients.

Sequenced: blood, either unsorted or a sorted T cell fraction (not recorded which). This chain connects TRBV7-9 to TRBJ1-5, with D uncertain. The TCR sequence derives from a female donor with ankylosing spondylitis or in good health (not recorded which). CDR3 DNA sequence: TGTGCCAGCAGCTTAGGAGGAAATGGCAATCAGCCCCAGCATTTT. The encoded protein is CASSLGGNGNQPQHF.